This entry concerns a single T cell receptor (beta chain). The antigen is not known. This sample also contains other DNA sequences that code for the same CDR3. The sample belongs to a study of OX40 agonist ivuxolimab in advanced cancers. General observations from the study: Mean expanded clone counts were higher in CD8+ than CD4+ T cells.

The germline V gene has CDR1 SGHNT and CDR2 YENEEA. This CDR3 spans 16 amino acids. After removal of 5 bases from V and 4 bases from J, the junction contained 6 bases not matched to a gene. TCRdb's copy holds only in-frame clones and misses some; the assay was immunoSEQ multiplex PCR. The sample carries about 110,000 clones, less than 95% recorded once. The clonotype originates from an adult with an advanced solid tumor such as melanoma, head and neck, liver or kidney cancer. V is TRBV11-3 and J is TRBJ2-5; 14 nucleotides agree with TRBD2. Sequenced material: CD4+ or CD8+ T cells sorted from blood, taken in a trial of the OX40 agonist ivuxolimab. The CDR3 region is CASSLTSGRAPETQYF. The CDR3 DNA reads as TGTGCCAGCAGCCTGACTAGCGGGAGGGCCCCAGAGACCCAGTACTTC.